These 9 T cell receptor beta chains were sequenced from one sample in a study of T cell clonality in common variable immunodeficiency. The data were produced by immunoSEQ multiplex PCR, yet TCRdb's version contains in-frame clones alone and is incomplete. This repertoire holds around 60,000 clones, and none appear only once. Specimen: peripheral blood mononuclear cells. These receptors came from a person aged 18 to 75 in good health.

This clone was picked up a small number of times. CDR3 sequence: CASSATGFNNEQFF. The CDR3 bases that were read are TGTGCCAGCAGCGCGACAGGGTTTAACAATGAG. The rearrangement joins TRBV7-3 to TRBJ2-1; 7 bases line up with TRBD1. The read terminates 3 residues ahead of where the CDR3 ends, so the germline J gene completes it. Germline V lookup: CDR1 SGHTA, CDR2 FQGTGA. Trimming removed 5 bases from V and 5 bases from J; junction bases left unmatched: 6. The CDR3 contains 14 residues.

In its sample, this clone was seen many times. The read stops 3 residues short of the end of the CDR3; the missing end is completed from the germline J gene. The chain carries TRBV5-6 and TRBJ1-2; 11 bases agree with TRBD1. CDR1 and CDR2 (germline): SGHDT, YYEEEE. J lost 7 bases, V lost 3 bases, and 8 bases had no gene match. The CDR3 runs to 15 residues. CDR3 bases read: TGTGCCAGCAGCTGGGGGACAGGGGGGTTCTGTGGC. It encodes CASSWGTGGFCG. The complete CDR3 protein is CASSWGTGGFCGYTF.

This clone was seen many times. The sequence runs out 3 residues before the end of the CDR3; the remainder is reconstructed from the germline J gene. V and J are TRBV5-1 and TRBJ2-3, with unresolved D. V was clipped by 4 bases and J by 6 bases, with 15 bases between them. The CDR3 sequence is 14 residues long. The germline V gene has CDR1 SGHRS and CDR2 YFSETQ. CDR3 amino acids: CASSLDRVGDTQYF. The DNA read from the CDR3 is TGCGCCAGCAGCCTGGATAGGGTTGGGGATACG.

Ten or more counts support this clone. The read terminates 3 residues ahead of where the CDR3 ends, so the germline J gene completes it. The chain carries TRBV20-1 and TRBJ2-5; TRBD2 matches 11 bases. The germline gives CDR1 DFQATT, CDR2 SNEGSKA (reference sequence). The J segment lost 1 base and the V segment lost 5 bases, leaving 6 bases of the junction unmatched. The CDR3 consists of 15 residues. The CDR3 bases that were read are TGCAGTGCTTCCCCCGGGACTAGCGGCCAAGAGACC. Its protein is CSASPGTSGQET. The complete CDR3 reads CSASPGTSGQETQYF.

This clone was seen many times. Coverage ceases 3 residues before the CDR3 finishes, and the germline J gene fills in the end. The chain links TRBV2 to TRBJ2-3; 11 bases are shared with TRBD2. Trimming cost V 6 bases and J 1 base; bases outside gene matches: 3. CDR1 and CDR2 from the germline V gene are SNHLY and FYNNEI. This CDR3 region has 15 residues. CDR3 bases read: TGTGCCAGCAGCAAACTAGCGGGGGGCACAGATACG. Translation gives CASSKLAGGTDT. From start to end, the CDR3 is CASSKLAGGTDTQYF. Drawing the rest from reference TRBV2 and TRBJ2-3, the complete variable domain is EPEVTQTPSHQVTQMGQEVILRCVPISNHLYFYWYRQILGQKVEFLVSFYNNEISEKSEIFDDQFSVERPDGSNFTLKIRSTKLEDSAMYFCASSKLAGGTDTQYFGPGTRLTVL.

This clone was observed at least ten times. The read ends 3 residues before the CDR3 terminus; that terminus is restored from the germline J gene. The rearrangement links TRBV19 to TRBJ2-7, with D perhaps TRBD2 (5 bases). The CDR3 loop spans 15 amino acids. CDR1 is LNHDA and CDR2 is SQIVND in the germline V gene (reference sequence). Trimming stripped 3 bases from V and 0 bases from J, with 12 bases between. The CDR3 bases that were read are TGTGCCAGTAGTATCGCAGCGGTTAGCTCCTACGAG. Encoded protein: CASSIAAVSSYE. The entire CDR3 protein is CASSIAAVSSYEQYF.

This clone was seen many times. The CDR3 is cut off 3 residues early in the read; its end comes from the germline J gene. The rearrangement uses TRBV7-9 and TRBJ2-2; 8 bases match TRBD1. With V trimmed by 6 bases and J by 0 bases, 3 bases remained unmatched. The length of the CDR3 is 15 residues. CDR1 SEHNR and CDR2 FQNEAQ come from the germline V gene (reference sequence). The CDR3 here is CASSSQGANTGELFF. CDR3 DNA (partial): TGTGCCAGCAGTTCACAGGGGGCGAACACCGGGGAG.

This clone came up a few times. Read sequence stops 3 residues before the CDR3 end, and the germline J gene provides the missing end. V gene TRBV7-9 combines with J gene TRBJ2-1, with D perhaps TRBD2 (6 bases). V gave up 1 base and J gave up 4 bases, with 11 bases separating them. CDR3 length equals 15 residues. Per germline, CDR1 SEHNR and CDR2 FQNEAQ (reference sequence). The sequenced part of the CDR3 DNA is TGTGCCAGCAGCTTAGGCGGGGACTTTTACAATGAG. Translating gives CASSLGGDFYNE. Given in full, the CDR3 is CASSLGGDFYNEQFF.

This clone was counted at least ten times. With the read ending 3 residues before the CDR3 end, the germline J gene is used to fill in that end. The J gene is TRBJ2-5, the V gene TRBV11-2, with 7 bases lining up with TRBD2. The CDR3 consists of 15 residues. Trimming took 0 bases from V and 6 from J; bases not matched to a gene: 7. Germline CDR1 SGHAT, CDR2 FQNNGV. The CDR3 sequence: CASSLDSSGAKTQYF. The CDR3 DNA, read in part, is TGTGCCAGCAGCTTAGATTCAAGCGGGGCGAAGACC. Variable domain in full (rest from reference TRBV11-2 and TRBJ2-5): EAGVAQSPRYKIIEKRQSVAFWCNPISGHATLYWYQQILGQGPKLLIQFQNNGVVDDSQLPKDRFSAERLKGVDSTLKIQPAKLEDSAVYLCASSLDSSGAKTQYFGPGTRLLVL.